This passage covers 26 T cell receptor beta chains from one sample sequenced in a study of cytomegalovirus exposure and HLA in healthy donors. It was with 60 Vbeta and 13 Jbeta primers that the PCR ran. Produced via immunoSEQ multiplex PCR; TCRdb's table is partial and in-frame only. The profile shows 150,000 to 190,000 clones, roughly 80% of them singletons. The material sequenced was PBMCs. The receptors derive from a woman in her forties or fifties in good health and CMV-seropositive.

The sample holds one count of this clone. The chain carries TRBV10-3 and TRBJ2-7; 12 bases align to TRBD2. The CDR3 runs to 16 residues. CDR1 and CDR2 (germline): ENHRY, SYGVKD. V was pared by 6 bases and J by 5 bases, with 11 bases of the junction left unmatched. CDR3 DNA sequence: TGTGCCATCAGCCCTCTTCCTAGCGGGGGGGCCCACGAGCAGTACTTC. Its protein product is CAISPLPSGGAHEQYF.

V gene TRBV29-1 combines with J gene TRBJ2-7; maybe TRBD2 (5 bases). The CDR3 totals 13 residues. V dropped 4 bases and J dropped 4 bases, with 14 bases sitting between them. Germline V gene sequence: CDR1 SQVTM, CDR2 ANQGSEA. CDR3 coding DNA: TGCAGCGTTGTAGCCCGTCGGGGTTACGAGCAGTACTTC. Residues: CSVVARRGYEQYF.

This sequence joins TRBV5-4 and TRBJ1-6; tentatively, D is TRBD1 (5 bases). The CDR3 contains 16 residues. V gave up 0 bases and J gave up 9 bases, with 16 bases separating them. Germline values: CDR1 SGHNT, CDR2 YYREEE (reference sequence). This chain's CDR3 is CASSLEPTVYRSPLHF. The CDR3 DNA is TGTGCCAGCAGCTTGGAACCGACAGTATATCGTTCACCCCTCCACTTT.

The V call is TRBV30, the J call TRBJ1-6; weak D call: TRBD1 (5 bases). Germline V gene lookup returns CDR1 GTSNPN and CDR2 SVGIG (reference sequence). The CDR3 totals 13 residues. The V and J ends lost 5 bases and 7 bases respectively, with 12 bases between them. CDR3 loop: CAWGDFMNSPLHF. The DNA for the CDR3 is TGTGCCTGGGGGGACTTCATGAATTCACCCCTCCACTTT.

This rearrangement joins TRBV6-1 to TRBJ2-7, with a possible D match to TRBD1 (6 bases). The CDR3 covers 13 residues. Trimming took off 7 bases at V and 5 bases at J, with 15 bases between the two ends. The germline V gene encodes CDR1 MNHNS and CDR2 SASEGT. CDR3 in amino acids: CASTRTGFHEQYF. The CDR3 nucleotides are TGTGCCAGCACCAGAACAGGGTTCCACGAGCAGTACTTC.

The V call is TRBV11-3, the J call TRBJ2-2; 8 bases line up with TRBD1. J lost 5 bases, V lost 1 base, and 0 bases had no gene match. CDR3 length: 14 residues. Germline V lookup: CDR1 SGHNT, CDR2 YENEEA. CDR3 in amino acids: CASSLGTGTGELFF. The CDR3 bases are TGTGCCAGCAGCTTAGGGACAGGGACCGGGGAGCTGTTTTTT.

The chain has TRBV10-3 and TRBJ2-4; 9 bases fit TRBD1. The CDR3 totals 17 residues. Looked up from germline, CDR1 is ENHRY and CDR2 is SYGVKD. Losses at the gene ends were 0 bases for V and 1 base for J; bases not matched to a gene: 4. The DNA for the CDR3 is TGTGCCATCAGTGAGTCCTTTGGGACAGGGGCCAAAAACATTCAGTACTTC. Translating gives CAISESFGTGAKNIQYF.

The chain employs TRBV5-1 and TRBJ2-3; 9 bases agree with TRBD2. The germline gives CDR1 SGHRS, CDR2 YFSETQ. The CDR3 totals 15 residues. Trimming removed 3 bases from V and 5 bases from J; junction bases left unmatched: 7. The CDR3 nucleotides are TGCGCCAGCAGCTATAGCGGGGGTGGGCTAGATACGCAGTATTTT. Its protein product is CASSYSGGGLDTQYF.

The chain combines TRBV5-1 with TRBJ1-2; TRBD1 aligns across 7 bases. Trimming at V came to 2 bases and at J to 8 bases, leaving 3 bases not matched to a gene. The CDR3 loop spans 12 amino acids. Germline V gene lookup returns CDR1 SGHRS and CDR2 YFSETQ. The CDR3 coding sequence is TGCGCCAGCAGCTTAGGACAGGAGGGCTACACCTTC. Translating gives CASSLGQEGYTF.

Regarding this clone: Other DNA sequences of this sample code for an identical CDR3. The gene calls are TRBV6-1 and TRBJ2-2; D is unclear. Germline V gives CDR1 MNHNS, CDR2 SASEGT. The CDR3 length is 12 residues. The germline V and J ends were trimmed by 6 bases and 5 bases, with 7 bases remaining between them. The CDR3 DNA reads TGTGCCAGCAGCCGCACTACCGGGGAGCTGTTTTTT. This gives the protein CASSRTTGELFF.

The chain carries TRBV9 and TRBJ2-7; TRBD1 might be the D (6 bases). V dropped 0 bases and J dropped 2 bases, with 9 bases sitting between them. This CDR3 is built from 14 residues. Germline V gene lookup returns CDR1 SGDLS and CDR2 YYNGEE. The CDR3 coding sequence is TGTGCCAGCAGCGTAGAGGACAGTCCCTACGAGCAGTACTTC. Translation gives CASSVEDSPYEQYF.

CDR3 sequence reads: CASSLRRRVSVNTEAFF. CDR3 nucleotide sequence: TGTGCCAGCAGCTTAAGGCGCCGGGTTTCAGTGAACACTGAAGCTTTCTTT. V is TRBV11-3 and J is TRBJ1-1; D call uncertain. CDR1 and CDR2 from the germline V gene are SGHNT and YENEEA. V lost 2 bases to trimming and J lost 0 bases, with 16 bases between them. The length of the CDR3 is 17 residues.

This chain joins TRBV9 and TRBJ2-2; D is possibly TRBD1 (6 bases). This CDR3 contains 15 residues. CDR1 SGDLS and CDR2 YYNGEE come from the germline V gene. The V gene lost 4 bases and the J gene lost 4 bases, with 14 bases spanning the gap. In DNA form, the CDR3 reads TGTGCCAGCAGCTTAGAGGGGGATCCCACCGGGGAGCTGTTTTTT. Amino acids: CASSLEGDPTGELFF.

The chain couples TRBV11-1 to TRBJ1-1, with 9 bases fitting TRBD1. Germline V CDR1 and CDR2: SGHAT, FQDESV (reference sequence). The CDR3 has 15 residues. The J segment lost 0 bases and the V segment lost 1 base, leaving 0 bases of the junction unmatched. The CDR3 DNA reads TGTGCCAGCAGCTTAGGGGACAGGGTGAACACTGAAGCTTTCTTT. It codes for CASSLGDRVNTEAFF.

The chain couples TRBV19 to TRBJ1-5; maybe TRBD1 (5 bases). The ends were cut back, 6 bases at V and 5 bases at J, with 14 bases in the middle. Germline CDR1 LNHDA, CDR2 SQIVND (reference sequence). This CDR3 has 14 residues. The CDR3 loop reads CASRVGAGYQPQHF. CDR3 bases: TGTGCCAGTAGAGTTGGGGCCGGATATCAGCCCCAGCATTTT. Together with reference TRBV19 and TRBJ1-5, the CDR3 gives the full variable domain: DGGITQSPKYLFRKEGQNVTLSCEQNLNHDAMYWYRQDPGQGLRLIYYSQIVNDFQKGDIAEGYSVSREKKESFPLTVTSAQKNPTAFYLCASRVGAGYQPQHFGDGTRLSIL.

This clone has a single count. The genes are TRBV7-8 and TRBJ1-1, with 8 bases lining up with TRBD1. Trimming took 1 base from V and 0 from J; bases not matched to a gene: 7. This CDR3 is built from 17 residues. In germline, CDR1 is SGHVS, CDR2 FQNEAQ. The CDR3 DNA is TGTGCCAGCAGCTTAGAAAGACAGGGGCTACTGAACACTGAAGCTTTCTTT. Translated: CASSLERQGLLNTEAFF. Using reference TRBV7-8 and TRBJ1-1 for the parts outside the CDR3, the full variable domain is GAGVSQSPRYKVAKRGQDVALRCDPISGHVSLFWYQQALGQGPEFLTYFQNEAQLDKSGLPSDRFFAERPEGSVSTLKIQRTQQEDSAVYLCASSLERQGLLNTEAFFGQGTRLTVV.

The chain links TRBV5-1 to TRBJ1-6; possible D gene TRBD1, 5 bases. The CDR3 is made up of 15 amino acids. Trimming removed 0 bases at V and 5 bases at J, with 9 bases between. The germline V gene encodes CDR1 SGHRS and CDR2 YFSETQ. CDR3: CASSLDTGDNSPLHF. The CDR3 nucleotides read TGCGCCAGCAGCTTGGACACGGGGGATAATTCACCCCTCCACTTT.

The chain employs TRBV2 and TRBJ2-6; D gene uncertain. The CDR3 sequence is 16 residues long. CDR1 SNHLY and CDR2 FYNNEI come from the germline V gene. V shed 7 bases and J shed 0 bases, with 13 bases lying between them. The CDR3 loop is CASTEVAISGANVLTF. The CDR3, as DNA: TGTGCCAGCACCGAGGTGGCTATCTCTGGGGCCAACGTCCTGACTTTC.

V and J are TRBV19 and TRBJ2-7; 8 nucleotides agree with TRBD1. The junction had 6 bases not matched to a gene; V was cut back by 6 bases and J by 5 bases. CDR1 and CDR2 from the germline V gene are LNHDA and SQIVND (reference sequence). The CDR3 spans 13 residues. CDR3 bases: TGTGCCAGTAGCCGGCAGGGGGCCGACGAGCAGTACTTC. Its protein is CASSRQGADEQYF.

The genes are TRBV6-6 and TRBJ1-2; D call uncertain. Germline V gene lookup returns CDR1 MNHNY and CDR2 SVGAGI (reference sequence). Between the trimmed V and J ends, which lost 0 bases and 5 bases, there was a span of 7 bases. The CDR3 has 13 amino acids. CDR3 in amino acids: CASSYSPVYGYTF. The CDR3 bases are TGTGCCAGCAGTTACTCCCCAGTGTATGGCTACACCTTC.

The CDR3 loop is CSVVFVSVGYGYTF. DNA of the CDR3: TGCAGCGTTGTATTTGTCAGTGTTGGCTATGGCTACACCTTC. The chain recombines TRBV29-1 with TRBJ1-2; D remains ambiguous. Germline CDR1 is SQVTM and CDR2 is ANQGSEA. V was cut by 4 bases and J by 4 bases, with 16 bases left in between. The CDR3 contains 14 residues.

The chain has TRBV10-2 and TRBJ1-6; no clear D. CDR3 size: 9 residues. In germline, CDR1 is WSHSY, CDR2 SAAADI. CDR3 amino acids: CGGRSPLHF. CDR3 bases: TGCGGCGGGAGGTCACCCCTCCACTTT.

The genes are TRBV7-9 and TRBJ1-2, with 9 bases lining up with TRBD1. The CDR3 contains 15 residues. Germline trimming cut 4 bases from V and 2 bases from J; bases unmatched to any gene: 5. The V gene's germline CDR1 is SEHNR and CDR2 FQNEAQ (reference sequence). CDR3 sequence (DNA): TGTGCCAGCAGCTCCGCCGGGACAGGGAACTATGGCTACACCTTC. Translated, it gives CASSSAGTGNYGYTF.

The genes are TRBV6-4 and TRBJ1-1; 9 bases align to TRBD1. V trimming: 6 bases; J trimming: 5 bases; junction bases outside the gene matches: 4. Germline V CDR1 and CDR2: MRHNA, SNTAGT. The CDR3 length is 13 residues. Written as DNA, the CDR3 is TGTGCCAGCAGCAAGGACAGGGGAACTGAAGCTTTCTTT. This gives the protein CASSKDRGTEAFF.

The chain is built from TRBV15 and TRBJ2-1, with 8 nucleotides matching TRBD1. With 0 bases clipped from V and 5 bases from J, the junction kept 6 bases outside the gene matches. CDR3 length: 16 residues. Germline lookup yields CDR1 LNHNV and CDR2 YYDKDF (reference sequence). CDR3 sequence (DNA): TGTGCCACCAGCAGAGAGGCAGGGGGCGTCCACAATGAGCAGTTCTTC. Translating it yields CATSREAGGVHNEQFF.

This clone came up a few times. CDR3 residues: CASSFGLPSTDTQYF. The CDR3 DNA reads as TGCGCCAGCAGCTTCGGACTCCCTAGCACAGATACGCAGTATTTT. The rearrangement links TRBV5-1 to TRBJ2-3; possibly TRBD2 for D (5 bases). Germline values: CDR1 SGHRS, CDR2 YFSETQ. The CDR3 length is 15 residues. V was pared by 2 bases and J by 0 bases, with 10 bases between.